What follows are 22 T cell receptor beta chains derived from one specimen sequenced in a study of T cells after posttransplantation cyclophosphamide. TCRdb keeps only in-frame clones here, not all; method: immunoSEQ multiplex PCR. Altogether 20,000 to 30,000 clones were found in the sample, and no singletons occur. The sample comprised PBMCs. These TCRs come from a man over 45 in good health, CMV-negative, and a related stem cell transplant donor.

The rearrangement links TRBV28 to TRBJ2-1, with 8 bases that match TRBD2. This CDR3 is built from 17 residues. Germline CDR1 MDHEN, CDR2 SYDVKM. The V and J ends lost 3 bases and 0 bases, in that order; junction bases with no gene match: 7. In DNA, the CDR3 is TGTGCCAGCAGTTTGCTTAGCGGGGTTAGCTCCTACAATGAGCAGTTCTTC. It encodes CASSLLSGVSSYNEQFF.

The sample holds many counts of this clone. The V gene is TRBV27, the J gene TRBJ2-3; TRBD2 matches 9 bases. V was clipped by 4 bases and J by 0 bases; unmatched bases: 14. The germline V gene encodes CDR1 MNHEY and CDR2 SMNVEV (reference sequence). This CDR3 is built from 19 residues. DNA of the CDR3: TGTGCCAGCAGTTCTCGACCCGGGAGGCTAGCGGGAAGCACAGATACGCAGTATTTT. Its translation: CASSSRPGRLAGSTDTQYF.

This clone was counted ten times or more. The CDR3 DNA reads TGTGCCAGCAGCTTAGGGCTGGGGCCTAACTATGGCTACACCTTC. This gives the protein CASSLGLGPNYGYTF. The V gene is TRBV7-6, the J gene TRBJ1-2, with D perhaps matching TRBD1 (5 bases). Germline V gene sequence: CDR1 SGHVS, CDR2 FNYEAQ. CDR3 length: 15 residues. V was pared by 1 base and J by 0 bases, with 9 bases between. The full variable domain, completed using reference TRBV7-6 and TRBJ1-2, is GAGVSQSPRYKVTKRGQDVALRCDPISGHVSLYWYRQALGQGPEFLTYFNYEAQQDKSGLPNDRFSAERPEGSISTLTIQRTEQRDSAMYRCASSLGLGPNYGYTFGSGTRLTVV.

This clone was recorded at least ten times. This chain connects TRBV14 to TRBJ1-1; D is possibly TRBD1 (6 bases). Trimming stripped 1 base from V and 0 bases from J, with 12 bases between. CDR1 is SGHDN and CDR2 is FVKESK in the germline V gene. The CDR3 extends over 16 amino acids. The CDR3 loop reads CASSQVGAPMNTEAFF. As DNA, the CDR3 is TGTGCCAGCAGCCAAGTGGGGGCCCCGATGAACACTGAAGCTTTCTTT.

This clone was seen at least ten times. The chain is built from TRBV30 and TRBJ2-1, with 10 bases aligning to TRBD2. With 3 bases clipped from V and 0 bases from J, the junction kept 2 bases outside the gene matches. The germline V gene encodes CDR1 GTSNPN and CDR2 SVGIG (reference sequence). CDR3 length: 15 residues. The CDR3, as DNA: TGTGCCTGGAGAACTAGCGGGGACTCCTACAATGAGCAGTTCTTC. Its protein product is CAWRTSGDSYNEQFF.

This clone was seen many times. In DNA form, the CDR3 reads TGCGCCAGCCGCAGGGACAGGGGCAATTCACCCCTCCACTTT. It is translated as CASRRDRGNSPLHF. The chain joins TRBV5-1 to TRBJ1-6, with 10 bases fitting TRBD1. Unmatched junction bases numbered 5, after V lost 7 bases and J lost 7 bases. Germline loops: CDR1 SGHRS, CDR2 YFSETQ. The CDR3 contains 14 residues.

This clone was detected many times. The chain joins TRBV5-4 to TRBJ2-5, with TRBD1 matching over 12 bases. This CDR3 has 15 amino acids. Germline V gene sequence: CDR1 SGHNT, CDR2 YYREEE (reference sequence). J lost 5 bases, V lost 5 bases, and 7 bases had no gene match. The CDR3 DNA reads as TGTGCCAGCAGTTCCGGGACAGGGGGCCTGGAGACCCAGTACTTC. Translating gives CASSSGTGGLETQYF.

Ten or more counts support this clone. Other DNA sequences in this sample translate to the same CDR3. The rearrangement uses TRBV7-7 and TRBJ2-5; D is possibly TRBD2 (5 bases). The V gene's germline CDR1 is SSHAT and CDR2 FNYEAQ (reference sequence). The CDR3 length is 14 residues. V dropped 6 bases and J dropped 5 bases, with 16 bases sitting between them. CDR3 nucleotides: TGTGCCAGCAGTTCTATTGCAGGAGGCGAGACCCAGTACTTC. Protein: CASSSIAGGETQYF.

This clone appeared many times. The chain carries TRBV9 and TRBJ2-3, with a tentative D call TRBD2 (6 bases). V was clipped by 3 bases and J by 7 bases, with 15 bases between them. Germline CDR1 is SGDLS and CDR2 is YYNGEE. There are 14 residues in the CDR3. CDR3 nucleotides: TGTGCCAGCAGCGCCCGGGACTCCCTGCATACGCAGTATTTT. Its translation: CASSARDSLHTQYF.

At least ten counts were recorded for this clone. This rearrangement joins TRBV27 to TRBJ1-2; the D gene is possibly TRBD1 (5 bases). Germline loops: CDR1 MNHEY, CDR2 SMNVEV (reference sequence). V was cut by 0 bases and J by 4 bases, with 15 bases left in between. This CDR3 has 16 residues. Written as DNA, the CDR3 is TGTGCCAGCAGTTTATCACCCCCAGGGCAGGGCTATGGCTACACCTTC. Translation gives CASSLSPPGQGYGYTF.

The sample holds many counts of this clone. V usage is TRBV7-6 and J usage is TRBJ2-3, with TRBD2 matching 8 bases. The V segment lost 3 bases and the J segment 4 bases; nucleotides outside the gene matches: 9. Germline loops: CDR1 SGHVS, CDR2 FNYEAQ. This CDR3 contains 16 residues. The CDR3 reads CASSFRRGGIADTQYF. The CDR3 DNA is TGTGCCAGCAGCTTTCGACGGGGGGGCATCGCAGATACGCAGTATTTT.

This clone was picked up many times. V gene TRBV7-2 combines with J gene TRBJ2-1; 9 nucleotides match TRBD2. In germline, CDR1 is SGHTA, CDR2 FQGNSA. V trimming: 5 bases; J trimming: 0 bases; junction bases outside the gene matches: 5. This CDR3 spans 16 amino acids. CDR3 region: CASSRVAGDSYNEQFF. In DNA form, the CDR3 reads TGTGCCAGCAGCCGGGTAGCGGGAGACTCCTACAATGAGCAGTTCTTC. The full variable domain, rest sourced from reference TRBV7-2 and TRBJ2-1, is GAGVSQSPSNKVTEKGKDVELRCDPISGHTALYWYRQSLGQGLEFLIYFQGNSAPDKSGLPSDRFSAERTGGSVSTLTIQRTQQEDSAVYLCASSRVAGDSYNEQFFGPGTRLTVL.

This clone has ten or more counts. This chain links TRBV7-9 with TRBJ2-5; maybe TRBD2 (7 bases). The V gene's germline CDR1 is SEHNR and CDR2 FQNEAQ (reference sequence). The germline V and J ends were trimmed by 5 bases and 3 bases, with 19 bases remaining between them. The CDR3 runs 16 residues. Here the CDR3 DNA reads TGTGCCAGCAGCGACCCGGGCGGGGGCCGGGAAGAGACCCAGTACTTC. This sequence encodes CASSDPGGGREETQYF.

This clone occurred many times. The chain is built from TRBV19 and TRBJ1-2; TRBD1 aligns across 10 bases. The germline gives CDR1 LNHDA, CDR2 SQIVND (reference sequence). The V segment lost 5 bases and the J segment 8 bases; nucleotides outside the gene matches: 14. CDR3 length: 16 residues. The CDR3 DNA reads TGTGCCAGTAGTCCAAGTCCGGGACAGGGGATTGGCGGCTACACCTTC. It codes for CASSPSPGQGIGGYTF.

This clone was counted at least ten times. The chain joins TRBV6-1 to TRBJ1-1; 8 bases are a match to TRBD1. From germline, CDR1 is MNHNS and CDR2 SASEGT. This CDR3 region has 14 residues. Unmatched junction bases numbered 7, after V lost 6 bases and J lost 4 bases. The CDR3 DNA follows: TGTGCCAGCAGCCCCCTACAGGGGGTCACTGAAGCTTTCTTT. Protein sequence: CASSPLQGVTEAFF.

The sample holds a few counts of this clone. The rearrangement links TRBV6-4 to TRBJ2-5, with 12 bases identical to TRBD1. The J call may be mistaken, given a closer DNA end match to TRBJ2-7. Germline V gene sequence: CDR1 MRHNA, CDR2 SNTAGT. The CDR3 loop spans 19 amino acids. This CDR3 is CASSDSGQGATPLLYEQYF. In DNA form, the CDR3 reads TGTGCCAGCAGTGACTCGGGACAGGGGGCTACTCCCTTACTCTACGAGCAGTACTTC.

This clone was observed many times. The chain employs TRBV5-1 and TRBJ2-2, with 11 positions matching TRBD1. CDR3 length: 15 amino acids. The V and J ends lost 4 bases and 7 bases, in that order; junction bases with no gene match: 6. The V gene's germline CDR1 is SGHRS and CDR2 YFSETQ. CDR3 sequence: CASSQGQGAIGELFF. The DNA for the CDR3 is TGCGCCAGCAGCCAAGGACAGGGGGCGATCGGGGAGCTGTTTTTT.

This clone was observed at least ten times. The V call is TRBV30, the J call TRBJ1-5; D perhaps matches TRBD1 (5 bases). CDR1 and CDR2 from the germline V gene are GTSNPN and SVGIG (reference sequence). The CDR3 has 14 residues. The V gene lost 0 bases and the J gene lost 4 bases, with 10 bases spanning the gap. CDR3 sequence (DNA): TGTGCCTGGAGTGTCGACAGTGTGAATCAGCCCCAGCATTTT. Its protein product is CAWSVDSVNQPQHF.

This clone was seen ten or more times. The rearrangement uses TRBV10-1 and TRBJ1-1; 8 nucleotides match TRBD1. CDR3 length: 14 residues. Germline loops: CDR1 WNHNN, CDR2 SYGVQD (reference sequence). The V segment lost 4 bases and the J segment 4 bases; nucleotides outside the gene matches: 5. In nucleotides, the CDR3 is TGCGCCAGCAGTGTGGACAGGGTGTCCACTGAAGCTTTCTTT. Translation: CASSVDRVSTEAFF.

This clone was recorded at least ten times. V usage is TRBV5-1 and J usage is TRBJ2-7; D is perhaps TRBD1 (5 bases). CDR1 and CDR2 (germline): SGHRS, YFSETQ. The CDR3 contains 15 residues. V lost 0 bases and J 0 bases, leaving 10 bases between the germline ends. The CDR3, as DNA: TGCGCCAGCAGCTTGGGCTTAGACAGCTCCTACGAGCAGTACTTC. Translated: CASSLGLDSSYEQYF. Full variable domain (remainder filled in from reference TRBV5-1 and TRBJ2-7): KAGVTQTPRYLIKTRGQQVTLSCSPISGHRSVSWYQQTPGQGLQFLFEYFSETQRNKGNFPGRFSGRQFSNSRSEMNVSTLELGDSALYLCASSLGLDSSYEQYFGPGTRLTVT.

There are many counts of this clone. The rearrangement joins TRBV4-1 to TRBJ2-7, with 7 bases lining up with TRBD2. CDR3 size: 15 residues. Germline values: CDR1 MGHRA, CDR2 YSYEKL. V shed 7 bases and J 0 bases; nucleotides not matched to a gene: 9. CDR3: CASTGWRGSSYEQYF. DNA for the CDR3: TGCGCCAGCACAGGTTGGCGGGGGAGCTCCTACGAGCAGTACTTC.

This clone was seen repeatedly, ten times or more. The V call is TRBV11-2, the J call TRBJ1-5; maybe TRBD1 (5 bases). Trimming took off 2 bases at V and 0 bases at J, with 8 bases between the two ends. This CDR3 spans 15 amino acids. Germline V gene data show CDR1 as SGHAT and CDR2 as FQNNGV. In nucleotides, the CDR3 is TGTGCCAGCAGCTTAAGGGGATATAGCAATCAGCCCCAGCATTTT. This codes for CASSLRGYSNQPQHF.